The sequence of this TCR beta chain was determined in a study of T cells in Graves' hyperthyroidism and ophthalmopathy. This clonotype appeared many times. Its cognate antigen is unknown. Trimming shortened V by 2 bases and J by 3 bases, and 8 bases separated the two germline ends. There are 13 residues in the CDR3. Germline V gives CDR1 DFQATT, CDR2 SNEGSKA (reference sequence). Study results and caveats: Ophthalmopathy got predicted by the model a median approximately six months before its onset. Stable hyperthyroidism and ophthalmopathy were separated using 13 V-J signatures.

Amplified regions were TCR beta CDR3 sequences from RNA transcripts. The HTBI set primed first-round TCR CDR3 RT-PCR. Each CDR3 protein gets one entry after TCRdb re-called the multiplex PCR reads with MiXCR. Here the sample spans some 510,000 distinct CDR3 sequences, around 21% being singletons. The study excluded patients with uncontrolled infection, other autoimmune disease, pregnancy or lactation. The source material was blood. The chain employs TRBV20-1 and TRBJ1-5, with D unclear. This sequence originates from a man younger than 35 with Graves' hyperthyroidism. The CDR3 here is CSARRGPNQPQHF. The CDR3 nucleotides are TGCAGTGCTAGACGTGGCCCCAATCAGCCCCAGCATTTT.